The T cell receptor (beta chain) described here comes from a study of naive CD8 T cells in extremely preterm neonates. Trimming removed 10 bases from V and 5 bases from J; junction bases left unmatched: 7. The CDR3 runs to 13 residues. Germline V gives CDR1 LNHDA, CDR2 SQIVND (reference sequence). Live Annexin V-negative naive CD3+CD8+CD45RA+CCR7+ T cells were sorted. With respect to this clone: The antigen is not known.

Sequencing used immunoSEQ multiplex PCR; TCRdb keeps in-frame clones, though not all of them. The table has around 6,000 clones, approximately 96% seen once. Study-wide findings and caveats: Relative to older groups, preterm infants had shorter, less trimmed CDR3s with fewer N additions.

This chain connects TRBV19 to TRBJ2-4; TRBD1 matches at 8 bases. The sample taken for sequencing was naive CD8+ T cells from blood. The TCR comes from a human donor in good health. In DNA, the CDR3 is TGTGCCACTACCGGGACAGGCGAAAACATTCAGTACTTC. Its translation: CATTGTGENIQYF.